This TCR beta chain was obtained from a study of blood T cell repertoires in COVID-19. Study as a whole: Researchers got acute and convalescent COVID-19 samples from the United States, Italy and Spain. The cDNA or gDNA used as material had been derived from T cells, B-cell-depleted T cells, or PBMCs.

Under the authors' procedure: Estimates of nucleated cell counts were drawn from the amplification of reference gene primers. Data came from immunoSEQ multiplex PCR; TCRdb stores just in-frame clones and leaves some out. V, J and clone size are those of that table, while D and trimming were read from the DNA. The repertoire holds under 200,000 clones, with 70% to 90% as singletons. This TCR derives from a woman aged 45-60 years with COVID-19, enrolled during active disease. The sequencing sample was made of peripheral blood.

The CDR3: CASSWGLSTGELFF. CDR3 bases: TGTGCCAGCAGCTGGGGACTTTCCACCGGGGAGCTGTTTTTT. The chain has TRBV7-2 and TRBJ2-2; maybe TRBD2 (6 bases). The length of the CDR3 is 14 residues. V lost 4 bases and J 4 bases, leaving 10 bases between the germline ends. Germline values: CDR1 SGHTA, CDR2 FQGNSA.